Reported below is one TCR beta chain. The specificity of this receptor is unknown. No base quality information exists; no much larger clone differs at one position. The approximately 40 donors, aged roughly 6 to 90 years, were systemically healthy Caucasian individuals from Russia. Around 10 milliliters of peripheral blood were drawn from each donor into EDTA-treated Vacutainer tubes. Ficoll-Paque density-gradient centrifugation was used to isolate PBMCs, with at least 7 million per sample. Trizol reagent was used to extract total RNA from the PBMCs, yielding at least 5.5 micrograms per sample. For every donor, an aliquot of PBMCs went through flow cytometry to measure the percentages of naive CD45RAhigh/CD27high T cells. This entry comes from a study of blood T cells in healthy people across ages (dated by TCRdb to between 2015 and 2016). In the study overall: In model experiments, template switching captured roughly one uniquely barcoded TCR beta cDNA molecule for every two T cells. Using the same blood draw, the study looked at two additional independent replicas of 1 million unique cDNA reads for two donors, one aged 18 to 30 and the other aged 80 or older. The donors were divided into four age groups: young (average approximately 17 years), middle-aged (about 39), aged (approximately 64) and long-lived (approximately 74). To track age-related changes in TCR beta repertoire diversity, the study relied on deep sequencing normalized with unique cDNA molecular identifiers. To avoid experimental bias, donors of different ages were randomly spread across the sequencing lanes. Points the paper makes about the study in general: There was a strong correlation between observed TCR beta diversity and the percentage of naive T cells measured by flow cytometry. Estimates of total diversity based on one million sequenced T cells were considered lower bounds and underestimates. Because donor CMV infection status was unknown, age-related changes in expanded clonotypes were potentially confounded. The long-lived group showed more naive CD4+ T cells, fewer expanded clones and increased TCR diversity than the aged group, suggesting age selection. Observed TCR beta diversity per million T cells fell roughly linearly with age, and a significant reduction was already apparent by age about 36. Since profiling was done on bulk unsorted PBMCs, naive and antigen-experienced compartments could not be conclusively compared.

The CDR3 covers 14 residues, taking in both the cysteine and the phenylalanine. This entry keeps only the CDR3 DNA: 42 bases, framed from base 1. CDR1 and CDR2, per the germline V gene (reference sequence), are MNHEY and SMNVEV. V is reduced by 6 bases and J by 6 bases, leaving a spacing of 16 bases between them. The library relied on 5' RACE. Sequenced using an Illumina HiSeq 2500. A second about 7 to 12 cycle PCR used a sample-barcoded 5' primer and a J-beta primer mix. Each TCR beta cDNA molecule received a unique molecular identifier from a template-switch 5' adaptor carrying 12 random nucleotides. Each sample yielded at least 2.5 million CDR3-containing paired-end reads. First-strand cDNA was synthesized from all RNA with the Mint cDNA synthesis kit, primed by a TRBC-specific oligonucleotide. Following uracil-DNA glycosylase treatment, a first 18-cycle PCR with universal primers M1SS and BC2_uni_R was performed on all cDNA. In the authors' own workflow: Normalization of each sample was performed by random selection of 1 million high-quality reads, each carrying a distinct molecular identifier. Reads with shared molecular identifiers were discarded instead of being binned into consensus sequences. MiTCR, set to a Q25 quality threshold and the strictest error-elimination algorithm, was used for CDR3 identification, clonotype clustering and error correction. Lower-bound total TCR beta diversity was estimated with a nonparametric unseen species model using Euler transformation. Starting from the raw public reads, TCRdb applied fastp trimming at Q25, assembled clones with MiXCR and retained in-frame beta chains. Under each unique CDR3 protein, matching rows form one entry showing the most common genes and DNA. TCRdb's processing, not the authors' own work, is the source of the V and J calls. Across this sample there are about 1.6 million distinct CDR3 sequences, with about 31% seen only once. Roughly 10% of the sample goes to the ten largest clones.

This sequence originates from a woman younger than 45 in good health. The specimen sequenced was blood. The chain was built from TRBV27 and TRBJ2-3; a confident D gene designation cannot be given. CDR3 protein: CASRVGNRADTQYF. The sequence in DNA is TGTGCCAGCAGGGTGGGGAATAGGGCGGATACGCAGTATTTT.